Each of the 26 T cell receptor beta chains below was sequenced from the same sample in a study of cytomegalovirus exposure and HLA in healthy donors. PCR employed 60 Vbeta and 13 Jbeta primers. Repertoires were generated with immunoSEQ multiplex PCR, while TCRdb's copy carries only in-frame clones and drops some. The sample yields tens of thousands of clones, under 80% seen once. Sequenced material: PBMCs. Every receptor here comes from a male donor in good health and CMV-seropositive.

The chain joins TRBV30 to TRBJ2-7, with 7 bases lining up with TRBD1. V was pared by 3 bases and J by 7 bases, with 12 bases of the junction left unmatched. CDR1 GTSNPN and CDR2 SVGIG come from the germline V gene (reference sequence). The CDR3 extends over 14 amino acids. Here the CDR3 reads CAWRPRDRRFEQYF. CDR3 DNA: TGTGCCTGGAGGCCCCGGGACAGACGGTTTGAGCAGTACTTC.

The gene calls are TRBV5-6 and TRBJ2-7; D remains ambiguous. The CDR3 totals 11 residues. Germline CDR1 reads SGHDT; CDR2 reads YYEEEE. Trimming removed 0 bases at V and 6 bases at J, with 4 bases between. CDR3 coding DNA: TGTGCCAGCAGCTTGGGTCGCGAGCAGTACTTC. Its translation is CASSLGREQYF.

CDR3 bases: TGTGCCAGTACCGTCGGGACAGGGGGCCGACGAGGGAATTCACCCCTCCACTTT. The encoded protein is CASTVGTGGRRGNSPLHF. The gene calls are TRBV7-9 and TRBJ1-6, with 12 bases matching TRBD1. Germline V lookup: CDR1 SEHNR, CDR2 FQNEAQ (reference sequence). The J segment lost 7 bases and the V segment lost 9 bases, leaving 16 bases of the junction unmatched. The CDR3 spans 18 residues.

The rearrangement joins TRBV11-1 to TRBJ1-1, with D possibly TRBD1 on 5 matching bases. Germline V gives CDR1 SGHAT, CDR2 FQDESV (reference sequence). V was trimmed by 3 bases and J by 5 bases, leaving 16 bases between them. The CDR3 is made up of 15 amino acids. The CDR3 DNA is TGTGCCAGCAGCTTTGGGGGGAGGTTGGGGACTGAAGCTTTCTTT. It specifies CASSFGGRLGTEAFF.

This rearrangement joins TRBV5-6 to TRBJ2-5; TRBD2 matches at 13 bases. Germline V gene sequence: CDR1 SGHDT, CDR2 YYEEEE. V shed 1 base and J 4 bases; nucleotides not matched to a gene: 1. This CDR3 spans 15 amino acids. The DNA for the CDR3 is TGTGCCAGCAGCTTGAGACTAGCGGGAGGAGAGACCCAGTACTTC. Its protein product is CASSLRLAGGETQYF.

This sequence joins TRBV28 and TRBJ1-1; 8 positions agree with TRBD1. This CDR3 spans 13 amino acids. Germline CDR1 is MDHEN and CDR2 is SYDVKM. V lost 5 bases, J lost 5 bases, and 4 bases stayed unmatched. In DNA, the CDR3 is TGTGCCAGCAGTACAGGGGGGAGTACTGAAGCTTTCTTT. It translates to CASSTGGSTEAFF.

This chain uses TRBV6-5 with TRBJ2-7; TRBD1 might be the D (5 bases). Germline CDR1 is MNHEY and CDR2 is SVGAGI. V lost 5 bases and J 3 bases, leaving 14 bases between the germline ends. The CDR3 consists of 14 residues. The CDR3 nucleotides read TGTGCCAGCAGTAGGCCAGGGCTAGTCTACGAGCAGTACTTC. Translation gives CASSRPGLVYEQYF.

This chain links TRBV5-6 with TRBJ2-5, with D possibly TRBD1 on 5 matching bases. The tail of the sequence fits TRBJ2-7 better, so the J call may be wrong. CDR1 is SGHDT, CDR2 YYEEEE, per germline. The CDR3 runs 12 residues. DNA of the CDR3: TGTGCCAGCAGCTTGGTAGGGGTCGAGCAGTACTTC. Its protein is CASSLVGVEQYF.

The V call is TRBV4-1, the J call TRBJ2-3, with 8 nucleotides matching TRBD1. There are 15 residues in the CDR3. The V gene end was trimmed by 3 bases and the J gene end by 1 base; junction bases not matched to a gene: 3. Germline assignment: CDR1 MGHRA and CDR2 YSYEKL. CDR3 loop: CASSHQGAGTDTQYF. CDR3 nucleotides: TGCGCCAGCAGCCACCAGGGGGCCGGCACAGATACGCAGTATTTT.

The genes are TRBV7-9 and TRBJ2-1, with 11 bases fitting TRBD2. V lost 5 bases and J lost 7; bases outside the gene matches: 7. The CDR3 runs to 15 residues. The germline V gene has CDR1 SEHNR and CDR2 FQNEAQ (reference sequence). CDR3 in amino acids: CASSQTSGSGNEQFF. Here the CDR3 DNA reads TGTGCCAGCAGCCAAACTAGCGGGAGCGGGAATGAGCAGTTCTTC. Variable domain in full (rest from reference TRBV7-9 and TRBJ2-1): DTGVSQNPRHKITKRGQNVTFRCDPISEHNRLYWYRQTLGQGPEFLTYFQNEAQLEKSRLLSDRFSAERPKGSFSTLEIQRTEQGDSAMYLCASSQTSGSGNEQFFGPGTRLTVL.

This clone was found a few times. The genes are TRBV4-1 and TRBJ1-4; no definite D call. The CDR3 sequence is 13 residues long. Trimming took off 1 base at V and 11 bases at J, with 11 bases between the two ends. Germline V gene sequence: CDR1 MGHRA, CDR2 YSYEKL. The CDR3 reads CASSQAPNGKLFF. Written as DNA, the CDR3 is TGCGCCAGCAGCCAAGCGCCCAACGGGAAACTGTTTTTT.

This clone was seen only a few times. The gene calls are TRBV19 and TRBJ1-3, with a tentative D call TRBD1 (5 bases). Germline V lookup: CDR1 LNHDA, CDR2 SQIVND (reference sequence). The CDR3 spans 13 residues. V gave up 6 bases and J gave up 2 bases, with 8 bases separating them. The CDR3 reads CASRSGTGNTIYF. In nucleotides, the CDR3 is TGTGCCAGTAGGTCAGGGACTGGAAACACCATATATTTT.

The chain joins TRBV18 to TRBJ2-7; D remains unclear. This CDR3 region has 16 residues. Germline V gene lookup returns CDR1 KGHSH and CDR2 LQKENI. Trimming removed 0 bases at V and 3 bases at J, with 15 bases between. The DNA of the CDR3 is TGTGCCAGCTCACCACCTTCGACACGGATGGGCTACGAGCAGTACTTC. This codes for CASSPPSTRMGYEQYF.

The chain combines TRBV19 with TRBJ2-2; no definite D call. Germline V gene data show CDR1 as LNHDA and CDR2 as SQIVND (reference sequence). V was cut by 3 bases and J by 6 bases, with 23 bases left in between. CDR3 size: 18 residues. In DNA, the CDR3 is TGTGCCAGTAGTATTGGTCCCGACTTCCCCGTAACTCCCGGGGAGCTGTTTTTT. Protein: CASSIGPDFPVTPGELFF.

V gene TRBV28 combines with J gene TRBJ1-2, with 7 nucleotides matching TRBD1. The CDR3 sequence is 12 residues long. In germline, CDR1 is MDHEN, CDR2 SYDVKM. The V and J ends lost 8 bases and 5 bases, in that order; junction bases with no gene match: 5. The CDR3 region is CASSTTGYGYTF. The DNA of the CDR3 is TGTGCCAGCTCGACGACAGGGTATGGCTACACCTTC.

J is TRBJ2-7 and V is TRBV7-9; 7 bases map to TRBD1. The V gene end was trimmed by 4 bases and the J gene end by 5 bases; junction bases not matched to a gene: 11. Germline CDR1 is SEHNR and CDR2 is FQNEAQ (reference sequence). This CDR3 contains 15 residues. The CDR3 DNA sequence: TGTGCCAGCAGCTCCTGGACAGGTTTCATCAACGAGCAGTACTTC. This sequence encodes CASSSWTGFINEQYF.

The chain recombines TRBV11-2 with TRBJ2-7, with 13 bases aligning to TRBD2. V was clipped by 4 bases and J by 3 bases; unmatched bases: 9. The CDR3 is made up of 17 amino acids. In germline, CDR1 is SGHAT, CDR2 FQNNGV. CDR3 loop: CASSSQMTSGRNYEQYF. CDR3 bases: TGTGCCAGCAGCTCTCAAATGACTAGCGGGAGGAACTACGAGCAGTACTTC.

The CDR3 bases are TGTGCCAGACAACTGGGAGGGGGGGCCACTGAAGCTTTCTTT. It specifies CARQLGGGATEAFF. The rearrangement joins TRBV27 to TRBJ1-1; perhaps TRBD1 as D (6 bases). V was shortened by 9 bases and J by 4 bases, with 18 bases between the two germline ends. Germline-derived CDR1 and CDR2 are MNHEY and SMNVEV (reference sequence). The CDR3 is 14 residues long.

The chain combines TRBV19 with TRBJ1-3; D gene ambiguous. The CDR3 has 14 amino acids. Per the germline V gene, CDR1 is LNHDA and CDR2 is SQIVND (reference sequence). V was clipped by 2 bases and J by 0 bases, with 5 bases between them. CDR3 nucleotide sequence: TGTGCCAGTAGTATAACCTACTCTGGAAACACCATATATTTT. Its protein product is CASSITYSGNTIYF. Full variable domain (rest looked up from reference TRBV19 and TRBJ1-3): DGGITQSPKYLFRKEGQNVTLSCEQNLNHDAMYWYRQDPGQGLRLIYYSQIVNDFQKGDIAEGYSVSREKKESFPLTVTSAQKNPTAFYLCASSITYSGNTIYFGEGSWLTVV.

This chain joins TRBV5-1 and TRBJ1-6; TRBD1 aligns across 8 bases. Germline loops: CDR1 SGHRS, CDR2 YFSETQ. The junction had 9 bases not matched to a gene; V was cut back by 3 bases and J by 7 bases. The CDR3 totals 16 residues. The CDR3 DNA is TGCGCCAGCAGCTCCGACAGGGGTGCGGGGAATTCACCCCTCCACTTT. It encodes CASSSDRGAGNSPLHF.

The rearrangement links TRBV4-2 to TRBJ2-7; 7 positions match TRBD1. Germline CDR1 and CDR2: LGHNA and YNFKEQ. With V trimmed by 0 bases and J by 6 bases, 8 bases remained unmatched. The CDR3 totals 15 residues. The CDR3 loop is CASSQEGGLRREQYF. The CDR3, as DNA: TGTGCCAGCAGCCAAGAAGGGGGCCTCCGGCGCGAGCAGTACTTC.

The chain links TRBV7-3 to TRBJ1-2, with 11 bases that match TRBD1. The ends lost 4 bases at V and 6 bases at J; junction bases unmatched: 7. The CDR3 contains 15 residues. The germline V gene has CDR1 SGHTA and CDR2 FQGTGA. CDR3 DNA: TGTGCCAGCAGCTCGGGACCGGGACAGGGGGATGGCTACACCTTC. Translated: CASSSGPGQGDGYTF.

The V gene is TRBV19, the J gene TRBJ2-7; D may be TRBD1 (6 bases). The V end was cut by 6 bases, the J end by 3 bases, with 12 bases between. CDR1 LNHDA and CDR2 SQIVND come from the germline V gene (reference sequence). CDR3 length: 13 residues. The CDR3 protein is CASSRTALYEQYF. The CDR3 DNA reads TGTGCCAGTAGCAGGACAGCACTCTACGAGCAGTACTTC.

This clone was detected only a few times. The genes are TRBV5-6 and TRBJ2-7, with D perhaps TRBD1 (6 bases). Trimming shortened V by 4 bases and J by 2 bases, and 16 bases separated the two germline ends. Germline V gene lookup returns CDR1 SGHDT and CDR2 YYEEEE. There are 15 residues in the CDR3. The CDR3 loop reads CASSEGVGSPYEQYF. The CDR3, as DNA: TGTGCCAGCAGCGAGGGGGTCGGCTCCCCCTACGAGCAGTACTTC.

This chain uses TRBV27 with TRBJ2-7; 9 nucleotides line up with TRBD1. The CDR3 runs to 15 residues. J lost 4 bases, V lost 5 bases, and 9 bases had no gene match. From germline, CDR1 is MNHEY and CDR2 SMNVEV (reference sequence). The CDR3 region has the DNA TGTGCCAGCAGTCCCAGACAGGGGGTTTCATACGAGCAGTACTTC. Its protein product is CASSPRQGVSYEQYF.

This chain connects TRBV11-2 to TRBJ2-3, with a tentative D call TRBD2 (5 bases). V lost 5 bases to trimming and J lost 8 bases, with 23 bases between them. The CDR3 totals 16 residues. Germline loops: CDR1 SGHAT, CDR2 FQNNGV. The CDR3 reads CASSPVGSELVGTQYF. CDR3 in DNA: TGTGCCAGCAGCCCCGTGGGGAGTGAGTTGGTTGGTACGCAGTATTTT.